This is a list of T cell receptor beta chains from one sample in a study of graft-versus-host responses after intestinal transplantation. These receptors have no known antigen. The protocol was immunoSEQ multiplex PCR, while the TCRdb copy is restricted to in-frame clones and leaves out a portion. Among tens of thousands of clones listed, about 89% were seen once. Material: unstimulated CD8+ T cells sorted from spleen or lymph node cells, obtained before intestinal transplant. These receptors came from a human donor who received an intestinal transplant. CDR3s include the opening cysteine and the closing phenylalanine or tryptophan. A D gene is named only where the DNA matches it firmly. Clone size, where shown, is once, few, many, or a class for clones that have expanded.

>TRBJ2-7|-|TRBV5-1|-
TGCGCCAGCAGCTCGGGGTCAGGGGCGATCAGCTACGAGCAGTACTTC
CASSSGSGAISYEQYF
>TRBJ1-3|-|TRBV5-6|-
TGTGCCAGCAGCTTGGGAGCGAAGACCATATATTTT
CASSLGAKTIYF
>TRBJ2-3|-|TRBV7-8|TRBD2
TGTGCCAGCAGGGGACCGGGACTAGTGGGCACAGATACGCAGTATTTT
CASRGPGLVGTDTQYF
>TRBJ2-6|once|TRBV4-2|-
TGTGCCAGCAGCCAAGATTTCGGGGGCTCTGGGGCCAACGTCCTGACTTTC
CASSQDFGGSGANVLTF
>TRBJ2-7|-|TRBV5-4|TRBD2
TGTGCCAGCAGCTCCTCTCTGACTAGCGGTTCCTACGAGCAGTACTTC
CASSSSLTSGSYEQYF
>TRBJ1-4|-|TRBV19|TRBD1
TGTGCCAGTAGTATCGACAGGGGCGAAGTCGAAAAACTGTTTTTT
CASSIDRGEVEKLFF
>TRBJ2-7|once|TRBV28|TRBD2
TGTGCCAGCAGTTTAACAACTAGCGGACTTAAAGTGCGCTCCTACGAGCAGTACTTC
CASSLTTSGLKVRSYEQYF
>TRBJ2-3|-|TRBV30|-
TGTGCCTGGAGTGTACTTGTTGCGGGCCGGGGAGATACGCAGTATTTT
CAWSVLVAGRGDTQYF
>TRBJ2-7|-|TRBV14|-
TGTGCCAGCAGCCCTACTAGAGCTTACTACGAGCAGTACTTC
CASSPTRAYYEQYF
>TRBJ2-7|-|TRBV4-1|-
TGCGCCAGCAGCCACATTCTCGGACAGTCCTACGAGCAGTACTTC
CASSHILGQSYEQYF
>TRBJ2-5|-|TRBV9|-
TGTGCCAGCAGCGTAACCGGGACGGAGGGGGAGACCCAGTACTTC
CASSVTGTEGETQYF
>TRBJ1-6|-|TRBV11-2|-
TGTGCCAGCAGCTTCCTTTCCCGGACAGCGTCCTCCTATAATTCACCCCTCCACTTT
CASSFLSRTASSYNSPLHF
>TRBJ2-3|-|TRBV6-1|-
TGTGCCAGCGAACTAGGAGGAGGCACAGATACGCAGTATTTT
CASELGGGTDTQYF
>TRBJ1-2|-|TRBV5-1|-
TGCGCCAGCAGCTTGGCCGGGGACTCATCTAACTATGGCTACACCTTC
CASSLAGDSSNYGYTF
>TRBJ2-7|-|TRBV4-1|-
TGCGCCAGCAGCTCGCATACGGGGGGCGAAGCCTACGAGCAGTACTTC
CASSSHTGGEAYEQYF
>TRBJ2-1|-|TRBV10-3|-
TGTGCCATCAGCCTAGACTCCTCCTACAATGAGCAGTTCTTC
CAISLDSSYNEQFF
>TRBJ1-3|-|TRBV4-1|-
TGCGCCAGCAGCCAATTCCCTTCGGACTTGGCGGGAAACACCATATATTTT
CASSQFPSDLAGNTIYF
>TRBJ2-3|once|TRBV5-1|-
TGCGCCAGCAGATTAATACCCCGGGAAACAGATACGCAGTATTTT
CASRLIPRETDTQYF
>TRBJ1-5|-|TRBV6-4|TRBD1
TGTGCCAGCAGTGACTCGAGGACAGGTACCGACCCCAATCAGCCCCAGCATTTT
CASSDSRTGTDPNQPQHF
>TRBJ2-2|-|TRBV27|TRBD2
TGTGCCAGCCGAAGCGGGGGGGTCGCCGGGGAGCTGTTTTTT
CASRSGGVAGELFF
>TRBJ1-2|-|TRBV19|-
TGTGCCAGTATGGGGCCCGGTGGCTACACCTTC
CASMGPGGYTF
>TRBJ1-1|-|TRBV6-5|-
TGTGCCAGCAGTTATTATAGGGGTACCGTCACTGAAGCTTTCTTT
CASSYYRGTVTEAFF
>TRBJ1-1|-|TRBV27|-
TGTGCCAGCAGTTTAGCAGGGTCGTTGCACACTGAAGCTTTCTTT
CASSLAGSLHTEAFF
>TRBJ2-7|-|TRBV18|-
TGTGCCAGCTCACCACCGTTGCAGGCCTCCTACGAGCAGTACTTC
CASSPPLQASYEQYF
>TRBJ2-7|-|TRBV4-1|-
TGCGCCAGCAGCCAAGTACCCAGGCTCTCGTCCTACGAGCAGTACTTC
CASSQVPRLSSYEQYF
>TRBJ2-1|-|TRBV28|-
TGTGCCAGCAGCCACAGGGCCTACAATGAGCAGTTCTTC
CASSHRAYNEQFF
>TRBJ2-7|few|TRBV19|TRBD1
TGTGCCAGTAGTATATGGGACAGCGGCGAGCAGTACTTC
CASSIWDSGEQYF
>TRBJ2-3|-|TRBV13|-
TGTGCCAGCAGCTCCTGGACTGTCACAGATACGCAGTATTTT
CASSSWTVTDTQYF
>TRBJ2-2|once|TRBV5-1|TRBD1
TGCGCCAGCAGCTTGGGACAGGGAAACACCGGGGAGCTGTTTTTT
CASSLGQGNTGELFF
>TRBJ2-5|-|TRBV4-1|TRBD2
TGCGCCAGCAGCCAAGTTGTGAGCGGGGGGGCCGGGGAGACCCAGTACTTC
CASSQVVSGGAGETQYF
>TRBJ2-7|-|TRBV19|TRBD1
TGTGCCAGTAGTATAGACCAAACTCCGGGACAGGTTATCGGCGAGCAGTACTTC
CASSIDQTPGQVIGEQYF
>TRBJ1-2|-|TRBV6-6|-
TGTGCCAGCAGTTACTCTTTTAGCGGGGATGGCTACACCTTC
CASSYSFSGDGYTF
>TRBJ1-2|-|TRBV7-9|-
TGTGCCAGCAGCCAACTTCAGGACTCCGGTTATTATGGCTACACCTTC
CASSQLQDSGYYGYTF
>TRBJ1-3|once|TRBV5-1|-
TGCGCCAGCAGCTTGGTTGGGCACGGAAACACCATATATTTT
CASSLVGHGNTIYF
>TRBJ2-5|-|TRBV13|-
TGTGCCAGCAGCTTATCAGGGGGGTACCAAGAGACCCAGTACTTC
CASSLSGGYQETQYF
>TRBJ2-1|-|TRBV15|TRBD1
TGTGCCACCAGCAGACTGACAGGGAATGAGCAGTTCTTC
CATSRLTGNEQFF
>TRBJ2-7|-|TRBV18|-
TGTGCCAGCTCCTCGGCACAGGGCCACTACGAGCAGTACTTC
CASSSAQGHYEQYF
>TRBJ2-5|-|TRBV4-2|TRBD2
TGTGCCAGCAGCCATTTAGGCGGGGGGGCCGGAGGGGAGACCCAGTACTTC
CASSHLGGGAGGETQYF
>TRBJ1-2|-|TRBV6-5|-
TGTGCCAGCAGTACCCCGGGTCAGGGTTTTGGTGGCTACACCTTC
CASSTPGQGFGGYTF
>TRBJ2-5|-|TRBV6-4|-
TGTGCCAGCAGCGGAGATACAGGGGGAGGGGAGACCCAGTACTTC
CASSGDTGGGETQYF
>TRBJ2-7|-|TRBV4-2|-
TGTGCCAGCAGCCAAGGTCCATCCTACGAGCAGTACTTC
CASSQGPSYEQYF
>TRBJ1-1|-|TRBV5-1|-
TGCGCCAGCAGCTTAGGGAGGAACACTGAAGCTTTCTTT
CASSLGRNTEAFF
>TRBJ2-7|-|TRBV2|-
TGTGCCAGCAGTGATAGGGGGGGCGATAGCCACGAGCAGTACTTC
CASSDRGGDSHEQYF
>TRBJ2-1|-|TRBV27|-
TGTGCCAGCAGCCTGACTAGTAGGAATGAGCAGTTCTTC
CASSLTSRNEQFF
>TRBJ2-1|-|TRBV28|TRBD2
TGTGCCAGCAGTCCCCCCGGTAGCGGGATATACAATGAGCAGTTCTTC
CASSPPGSGIYNEQFF
>TRBJ2-5|-|TRBV19|-
TGTGCCAGTAGTATAGGTCTAGCTCAAGAGACCCAGTACTTC
CASSIGLAQETQYF
>TRBJ2-2|-|TRBV6-1|-
TGTGCCAGCAGTGGAGGCGGGGACTACACCGGGGAGCTGTTTTTT
CASSGGGDYTGELFF
>TRBJ2-7|-|TRBV27|-
TGTGCCAGCAGTCCAACAGGCCGGATCCCCCTCTACGAGCAGTACTTC
CASSPTGRIPLYEQYF
>TRBJ1-4|-|TRBV28|-
TGTGCCAGCAGTTTTGCGGGTGAAAAACTGTTTTTT
CASSFAGEKLFF